This TCR beta chain was sequenced during a study of control samples from healthy donors and cancer patients. The repertoire was sequenced with immunoSEQ multiplex PCR; TCRdb's copy has only in-frame clones and lacks some. The table has under 75,000 clones, 85% seen once; the top ten hold roughly 5%. The CDR3 covers 13 residues. The V end was cut by 4 bases, the J end by 5 bases, with 11 bases between. Germline CDR1 SEHNR, CDR2 FQNEAQ (reference sequence). The sequence was collected from a man aged 40-55 years in good health. This rearrangement joins TRBV7-9 to TRBJ1-2, with D possibly matching TRBD1 (5 bases). Sequenced sample: blood. The CDR3 spells CASSWGDLYGYTF. The DNA for the CDR3 is TGTGCCAGCAGCTGGGGGGACCTTTATGGCTACACCTTC. Full variable domain (outside the CDR3, taken from reference TRBV7-9 and TRBJ1-2): DTGVSQNPRHKITKRGQNVTFRCDPISEHNRLYWYRQTLGQGPEFLTYFQNEAQLEKSRLLSDRFSAERPKGSFSTLEIQRTEQGDSAMYLCASSWGDLYGYTFGSGTRLTVV.